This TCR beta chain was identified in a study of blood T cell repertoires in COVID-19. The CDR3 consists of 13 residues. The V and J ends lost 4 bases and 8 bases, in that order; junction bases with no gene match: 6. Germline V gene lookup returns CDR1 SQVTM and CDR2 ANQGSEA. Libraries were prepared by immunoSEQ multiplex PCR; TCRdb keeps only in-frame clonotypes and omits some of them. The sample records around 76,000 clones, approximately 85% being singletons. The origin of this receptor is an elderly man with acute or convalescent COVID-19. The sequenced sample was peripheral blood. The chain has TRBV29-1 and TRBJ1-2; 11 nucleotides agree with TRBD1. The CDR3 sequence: CSVGSGTGGGYTF. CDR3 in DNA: TGCAGCGTTGGTTCCGGGACAGGGGGAGGCTACACCTTC.